This T cell receptor (beta chain) was sequenced during a study of blood T cell repertoires in COVID-19. Note on this clone: Mismatch with germline at one junction end may stem from a read error.

The repertoire was sequenced with immunoSEQ multiplex PCR; TCRdb's copy has only in-frame clones and lacks some. The sample includes 40,000 to 50,000 clones, around nine tenths of them seen just once. The germline CDR1 and CDR2 sequences are SGHVS and FQNEAQ. There are 17 residues in the CDR3. Sequenced: peripheral blood. The clonotype was recovered from a man aged 65 to 79 with acute or convalescent COVID-19. This chain connects TRBV7-8 to TRBJ1-2, with TRBD1 matching over 11 bases. The CDR3: CASSLDLGQGGDYGYTF. In nucleotides, the CDR3 is TGTGCCAGCAGTTTAGACCTGGGACAGGGGGGGGACTATGGCTACACCTTC.